This is a list of T cell receptor beta chains from one sample in a study of Ad26.COV2.S vaccination and SARS-CoV-2 variants. Using immunoSEQ multiplex PCR, the repertoire was profiled, and TCRdb retains in-frame clones only, with some absent. Among tens of thousands of clones listed, roughly 84% were seen once. The sample here was peripheral blood, taken after recovery from COVID-19. These receptors were collected from a human donor who had recovered from COVID-19. The conserved cysteine and the conserved F or W are not part of the CDR3 here. D genes are given only for firm matches.

TRBJ1-2,TRBV7-8,NA,ASSLGGSGGYT
TRBJ2-7,TRBV5-6,NA,ASSFISYEQY
TRBJ1-2,TRBV28,NA,ASSPSPRVFGYT
TRBJ2-1,TRBV13,TRBD2,ASSLRGGYNEQF
TRBJ1-6,TRBV6-5,TRBD1,ASHAGQAMSSPLH
TRBJ1-2,TRBV10-3,TRBD1,AIRGTGSNYGYT
TRBJ2-7,TRBV25-1,TRBD2,ASGKIAGGPEQY
TRBJ2-3,TRBV9,NA,ASSVVSGTDTQY
TRBJ2-1,TRBV6-5,NA,ASSSTRRLIGIEQF
TRBJ2-7,TRBV11-1,NA,ASSFGRAAYEQY
TRBJ2-5,TRBV7-3,NA,ASSLLPGNWLETQY
TRBJ2-2,TRBV11-2,TRBD1,ASSLVGTRGQLF
TRBJ1-2,TRBV4-3,NA,ASSQEMDIGYGYT
TRBJ2-1,TRBV7-9,TRBD2,ASSSWTSGRFNEQF
TRBJ2-7,TRBV6-5,NA,VSTRTASSYEQY
TRBJ1-5,TRBV10-3,NA,AIGVLAAGAAQPQH
TRBJ1-2,TRBV9,NA,ASSPRQQGSPYGYT
TRBJ2-1,TRBV5-1,NA,ASSLDGRSYNEQF
TRBJ1-4,TRBV20-1,NA,SVRTVEKLF
TRBJ2-4,TRBV4-2,TRBD1,ASSPGTGRKNIQY
TRBJ1-1,TRBV7-3,TRBD1,ASSLRRGLGAF
TRBJ2-1,TRBV7-2,NA,ASSLEFYEQF
TRBJ2-7,TRBV28,TRBD1,ASSSGTGGVYEQY
TRBJ2-3,TRBV19,NA,ASSIDGQPASTDTQY
TRBJ2-3,TRBV28,NA,ASSLPEGITDTQY
TRBJ1-2,TRBV18,NA,ASSPQGRANYGYT
TRBJ1-5,TRBV19,NA,ASSIGPGYQPQH
TRBJ2-2,TRBV9,NA,ASSARGYANTGELF
TRBJ2-7,TRBV5-4,TRBD1,ASSLAPGTGVTEQY
TRBJ2-7,TRBV9,NA,ASSVDGTSHEQY
TRBJ1-1,TRBV12-3/TRBV12-4,NA,ASSFGTEAF
TRBJ2-1,TRBV15,TRBD1,ATSRKDRGYNEQF
TRBJ2-2,TRBV5-1,TRBD1,ASSPRQGAYTGELF
TRBJ1-6,TRBV6-4,NA,ASSGAYNSPLH
TRBJ2-3,TRBV9,TRBD2,ASSVVGRGDSDTQY
TRBJ2-7,TRBV4-1,NA,ASSQGGRGYEQY
TRBJ1-3,TRBV7-6,TRBD1,ASSKRQGLRNTIY
TRBJ2-1,TRBV24-1,NA,ATGSGEQF
TRBJ2-6,TRBV28,TRBD1,ASSLERGRPGANVLT
TRBJ2-6,TRBV3-1/TRBV3-2,NA,ASSQGGLTGAGGANVLT
TRBJ2-1,TRBV4-2,NA,ASSQELRGGSYNEQF
TRBJ2-1,TRBV7-3,TRBD2,ASSLLTSGRALNEQF
TRBJ2-7,TRBV5-4,TRBD2,ASSLWGRAFYEQY
TRBJ2-7,TRBV6-5,NA,ASSSGRSYEQY
TRBJ1-1,TRBV5-4,NA,ASSRRGANTEAF
TRBJ2-1,TRBV15,TRBD2,ATSKGTSGSYEQF
TRBJ2-1,TRBV5-1,NA,ASSPPGYTYNEQF
TRBJ2-1,TRBV4-1,TRBD2,ASSRTSGRSYNEQF
TRBJ2-7,TRBV23-1,NA,ASSQSRRVSSYEQY
TRBJ2-7,TRBV18,NA,ASSPPETWYEQY
TRBJ2-2,TRBV10-3,TRBD2,AISESVAGVKTGELF
TRBJ1-2,TRBV6-2/TRBV6-3,NA,ASSTIWTDNYGYT
TRBJ1-2,TRBV19,NA,ASSTQTTNYGYT
TRBJ1-3,TRBV6-5,NA,ASSYQPDRSGNTIY
TRBJ1-1,TRBV19,NA,ASSIGRGQGSDTEAF
TRBJ2-3,TRBV6-1,TRBD2,ASRELAALGADTQY
TRBJ2-2,TRBV5-4,NA,ASSFVGVGTGELF
TRBJ2-1,TRBV15,NA,ATSRDSNSYNEQF
TRBJ2-1,TRBV19,TRBD1,ASSIRGTGNNEQF